Following are 22 T cell receptor beta chains from one sample sequenced in a study of OX40 agonist ivuxolimab in advanced cancers. Assay used: immunoSEQ multiplex PCR; TCRdb lists only in-frame clones, some missing. In the table there are tens of thousands of clones, approximately 81% of which are singletons. The material sequenced was CD4+ or CD8+ T cells sorted from blood, taken in a trial of the OX40 agonist ivuxolimab. These receptors were obtained from an adult with an advanced solid tumor such as melanoma, head and neck, liver or kidney cancer.

A few counts support this clone. The chain has TRBV30 and TRBJ2-7; perhaps D is TRBD1 or TRBD2 (6 bases each). Germline V gene sequence: CDR1 GTSNPN, CDR2 SVGIG (reference sequence). V was pared by 4 bases and J by 0 bases, with 13 bases between. This CDR3 has 14 residues. The CDR3 loop is CAWKGGLRSYEQYF. DNA for the CDR3: TGTGCCTGGAAGGGGGGCCTCCGCTCCTACGAGCAGTACTTC. Filled out from reference TRBV30 and TRBJ2-7, the complete variable domain reads SQTIHQWPATLVQPVGSPLSLECTVEGTSNPNLYWYRQAAGRGLQLLFYSVGIGQISSEVPQNLSASRPQDRQFILSSKKLLLSDSGFYLCAWKGGLRSYEQYFGPGTRLTVT.

V and J are TRBV6-1 and TRBJ2-1; 8 nucleotides line up with TRBD1. Trimming cost V 5 bases and J 7 bases; bases outside gene matches: 4. CDR3 length equals 13 residues. Per germline, CDR1 MNHNS and CDR2 SASEGT. The DNA of the CDR3 is TGTGCCAGCAGTCAGGGGGCCCATAATGAGCAGTTCTTC. This codes for CASSQGAHNEQFF.

The chain's CDR3 is CASSVTGTANEKLFF. The DNA of the CDR3 is TGTGCCAGCAGCGTAACCGGGACAGCGAATGAAAAACTGTTTTTT. The chain combines TRBV9 with TRBJ1-4; 7 bases are a match to TRBD1. Germline V CDR1 and CDR2: SGDLS, YYNGEE. V shed 1 base, J shed 5 bases, and the junction held 5 bases outside the gene matches. CDR3 length: 15 residues.

The genes are TRBV5-4 and TRBJ2-5; D might be TRBD1 or TRBD2, each matching 6 bases. V lost 4 bases and J 5 bases, leaving 21 bases between the germline ends. The CDR3 sequence is 16 residues long. Germline CDR1 and CDR2: SGHNT and YYREEE (reference sequence). CDR3 nucleotides: TGTGCCAGCAGCATCGGGGGCAGGGCTACCGAGGAGACCCAGTACTTC. The encoded protein is CASSIGGRATEETQYF.

Concerning this clone: This likely traces to a read error, being one base from a far larger clone. The chain is built from TRBV6-5 and TRBJ2-1, with D possibly called TRBD1 or TRBD2 (5 bases each). The length of the CDR3 is 16 residues. V was pared by 2 bases and J by 7 bases, with 18 bases between. Germline V lookup: CDR1 MNHEY, CDR2 SVGAGI. Written as DNA, the CDR3 is TGTGCCAGCAGTTACCCGGGAAGTTTAAGGGGAAATGAGCAGTTCTTC. As protein: CASSYPGSLRGNEQFF.

The rearrangement uses TRBV4-2 and TRBJ1-4; D unresolved. Germline CDR1 reads LGHNA; CDR2 reads YNFKEQ. The germline V and J ends were trimmed by 2 bases and 7 bases, with 5 bases remaining between them. There are 12 residues in the CDR3. The CDR3 protein is CASSQLGEKLFF. In DNA, the CDR3 is TGTGCCAGCAGCCAATTAGGTGAAAAACTGTTTTTT.

The chain combines TRBV5-4 with TRBJ2-5, with a possible D match to TRBD1 (5 bases). Between the trimmed V and J ends, which lost 4 bases and 5 bases, there was a span of 12 bases. The germline V gene encodes CDR1 SGHNT and CDR2 YYREEE (reference sequence). CDR3 size: 13 residues. For the CDR3, the DNA is TGTGCCAGCAGCAATCAGGGTACTGAGACCCAGTACTTC. This sequence encodes CASSNQGTETQYF.

The chain combines TRBV5-1 with TRBJ1-6; tentatively, D is TRBD1 (6 bases). Germline V CDR1 and CDR2: SGHRS, YFSETQ. Trimming cost V 1 base and J 6 bases, with 14 bases left between them. The CDR3 totals 16 residues. The CDR3 is CASSLTGREPNSPLHF. For the CDR3, the DNA is TGCGCCAGCAGCTTGACAGGGCGCGAACCTAATTCACCCCTCCACTTT.

The chain has TRBV7-9 and TRBJ2-7, with TRBD1 matching over 11 bases. The V and J ends lost 5 bases and 6 bases, in that order; junction bases with no gene match: 6. The germline V gene has CDR1 SEHNR and CDR2 FQNEAQ (reference sequence). The CDR3 has 14 residues. DNA of the CDR3: TGTGCCAGCAGCATAGGCGGGACAGGGGGCGAGCAGTACTTC. Translation: CASSIGGTGGEQYF.

This sequence joins TRBV14 and TRBJ2-1; perhaps TRBD2 as D (5 bases). The CDR3 is 13 residues long. Germline CDR1 reads SGHDN; CDR2 reads FVKESK. V lost 6 bases, J lost 0 bases, and 6 bases lay in between. CDR3 amino acids: CASRGSSYNEQFF. CDR3 coding DNA: TGTGCCAGCAGGGGGAGCTCCTACAATGAGCAGTTCTTC.

This clone has a handful of counts. This chain uses TRBV7-6 with TRBJ2-1; the match to TRBD2 covers 10 bases. The ends lost 0 bases at V and 7 bases at J; junction bases unmatched: 15. There are 19 residues in the CDR3. CDR1 is SGHVS, CDR2 FNYEAQ, per germline. CDR3 in amino acids: CASSLALSSGSLFSNEQFF. CDR3 coding DNA: TGTGCCAGCAGCTTAGCGCTTTCTAGCGGGAGTCTTTTCTCGAATGAGCAGTTCTTC.

This rearrangement joins TRBV6-5 to TRBJ1-5, with D possibly TRBD1 on 6 matching bases. Trimming took 6 bases from V and 6 from J, leaving 12 bases between them. Germline CDR1 MNHEY, CDR2 SVGAGI. The CDR3 length is 13 residues. The CDR3 nucleotides read TGTGCCAGCAGCCGAGGGGGAGGTCAGCCCCAGCATTTT. The encoded protein is CASSRGGGQPQHF.

The gene calls are TRBV30 and TRBJ2-7; no clear D gene. The germline V gene encodes CDR1 GTSNPN and CDR2 SVGIG (reference sequence). The CDR3 extends over 13 amino acids. The V end was cut by 0 bases, the J end by 2 bases, with 8 bases between. This CDR3 is CAWSVPGPYEQYF. The CDR3, as DNA: TGTGCCTGGAGTGTACCCGGTCCCTACGAGCAGTACTTC.

This clone was found a few times. The chain employs TRBV30 and TRBJ1-1, with D unclear. The germline V gene encodes CDR1 GTSNPN and CDR2 SVGIG (reference sequence). Trimming removed 3 bases from V and 5 bases from J, with 13 bases in between. There are 13 residues in the CDR3. The CDR3, as DNA: TGTGCCTGGAGCCGAACCATGACGACTGAAGCTTTCTTT. It codes for CAWSRTMTTEAFF.

The chain has TRBV7-2 and TRBJ2-2; 9 bases match TRBD2. This CDR3 has 15 amino acids. J lost 4 bases, V lost 4 bases, and 4 bases had no gene match. CDR1 is SGHTA, CDR2 FQGNSA, per germline. The CDR3, as DNA: TGTGCCAGCAGCTCTAGCGGGACGACCACCGGGGAGCTGTTTTTT. Translation: CASSSSGTTTGELFF.

The chain employs TRBV6-6 and TRBJ2-2; 11 nucleotides match TRBD1. The CDR3 runs 16 residues. V shed 7 bases, J shed 5 bases, and the junction held 9 bases outside the gene matches. Germline loops: CDR1 MNHNY, CDR2 SVGAGI (reference sequence). CDR3 coding DNA: TGTGCCAGCATTAGACCGGGACAGGGGGAAACCGGGGAGCTGTTTTTT. Its protein is CASIRPGQGETGELFF.

The chain recombines TRBV6-6 with TRBJ1-1; D is possibly TRBD1 (5 bases). This CDR3 contains 16 residues. Germline-derived CDR1 and CDR2 are MNHNY and SVGAGI (reference sequence). The V end was cut by 7 bases, the J end by 5 bases, with 23 bases between. The CDR3 is CASTDVRGGGRTEAFF. The CDR3 DNA is TGTGCCAGCACGGATGTCCGGGGGGGAGGTAGGACTGAAGCTTTCTTT.

J is TRBJ2-2 and V is TRBV7-9; D unclear. The CDR3 runs 14 residues. V lost 0 bases, J lost 7 bases, and 9 bases lay in between. The germline gives CDR1 SEHNR, CDR2 FQNEAQ (reference sequence). This CDR3 reads CASSLAIPGGELFF. In nucleotides, the CDR3 is TGTGCCAGCAGCTTAGCCATACCGGGCGGGGAGCTGTTTTTT.

The rearrangement uses TRBV11-2 and TRBJ2-2; D is unresolved. This CDR3 has 13 amino acids. V was pared by 5 bases and J by 0 bases, with 4 bases between. CDR1 and CDR2 (germline): SGHAT, FQNNGV. The CDR3 here is CASSKPNTGELFF. The CDR3 bases are TGTGCCAGCAGCAAGCCGAACACCGGGGAGCTGTTTTTT.

The chain uses TRBV7-9 and TRBJ2-5; D unclear. The J call may be in error: the DNA end matches TRBJ2-7 better. CDR1 is SEHNR, CDR2 FQNEAQ, per germline (reference sequence). The CDR3 length is 12 residues. Written as DNA, the CDR3 is TGTGCCAGCAGCTTCACGGTGGGCGAGCAGTACTTC. Its protein product is CASSFTVGEQYF.

This chain connects TRBV15 to TRBJ1-5, with 12 bases that match TRBD1. This CDR3 comprises 21 residues. J was trimmed by 2 bases and V by 0 bases; bases with no gene match: 14. Germline V gives CDR1 LNHNV, CDR2 YYDKDF (reference sequence). In DNA form, the CDR3 reads TGTGCCACCAGCAGAGATCTAAATACCGGGACAGGGGGCTCCGGCAATCAGCCCCAGCATTTT. It encodes CATSRDLNTGTGGSGNQPQHF.

V is TRBV9 and J is TRBJ2-1, with D possibly TRBD1 on 5 matching bases. V was trimmed by 0 bases and J by 9 bases, leaving 13 bases between them. CDR1 is SGDLS, CDR2 YYNGEE, per germline. The CDR3 spans 14 residues. The CDR3 here is CASSVEGLLGEQFF. DNA of the CDR3: TGTGCCAGCAGCGTAGAGGGGCTCCTGGGTGAGCAGTTCTTC.